Detailed here is one T cell receptor beta chain. The method was immunoSEQ multiplex PCR; TCRdb's version includes in-frame clones alone and lacks a portion of them. Of about 500,000 clones in the sample, 89% were seen once. The data were obtained in a study of blood T cell repertoires in COVID-19. Study-level background: Samples came from the United States, Italy and Spain, spanning acute and convalescent COVID-19. In each case, the material was cDNA or gDNA derived from T cells, B-cell-depleted T cells, or PBMCs.

Material for sequencing was peripheral blood. This TCR came from a man between 18 and 29 years old with COVID-19, enrolled during active disease.

The CDR3 nucleotides read TGTGCCAGCAGCTTAAACAGGGGAATCGCAACTAATGAAAAACTGTTTTTT. Its protein is CASSLNRGIATNEKLFF. The rearrangement links TRBV7-9 to TRBJ1-4; TRBD1 matches 7 bases. Losses at the gene ends were 2 bases for V and 0 bases for J; bases not matched to a gene: 6. Germline V gene lookup returns CDR1 SEHNR and CDR2 FQNEAQ (reference sequence). This CDR3 region has 17 residues.